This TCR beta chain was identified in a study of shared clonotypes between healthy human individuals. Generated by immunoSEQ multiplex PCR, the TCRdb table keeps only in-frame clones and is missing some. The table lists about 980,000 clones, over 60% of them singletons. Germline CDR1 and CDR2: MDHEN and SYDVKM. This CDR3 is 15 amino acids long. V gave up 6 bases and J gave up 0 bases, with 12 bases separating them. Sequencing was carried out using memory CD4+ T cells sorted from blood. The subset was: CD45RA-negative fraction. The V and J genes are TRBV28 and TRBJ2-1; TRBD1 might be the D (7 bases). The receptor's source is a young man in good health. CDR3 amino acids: CASRPGGSSYNEQFF. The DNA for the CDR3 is TGTGCCAGCAGGCCAGGGGGGAGCTCCTACAATGAGCAGTTCTTC.